This T cell receptor beta chain was observed in a study of breast tumors, draining lymph nodes, adjacent tissues (dated by TCRdb to 2016 to 2018). Regarding the complete study: The study compared TCR beta repertoires across tumor, adjacent nontumor tissue and axillary lymph nodes from breast cancer patients. The study was designed to assess the relationships and possible T-cell exchange between tumor, surrounding tissue and draining lymph node repertoires in human breast cancer. The research as a whole found: T-cell repertoire diversity in tumors was found to be lower than in lymph nodes but higher than in nontumor tissue, and preferential V and J gene usage was observed. The similarity between tumor and nontumor tissue repertoires was significantly greater in luminal-like breast cancer than in basal-like breast cancer. The data were considered consistent with most tumor T cells being derived from the lymph node and subsequently expanding within tumor tissue. The conclusion that tumor T cells originate in lymph nodes was presented as consistent with a hypothesis rather than as directly demonstrated.

Counted from cysteine to phenylalanine, this CDR3 has 14 amino acids. Solely the CDR3 DNA is kept, with 42 bases framed from the first base. V is shortened by 5 bases, J by 5 bases, and the region joining them spans 15 bases. TCRdb shows the sequencer as Illumina HiSeq 2000. Multiplex PCR amplification was used to generate the TCR beta chain libraries. The amplified TCR beta chain products were analyzed by high-throughput sequencing. In TCRdb, the public reads were trimmed at Q25 with fastp and aligned with MiXCR, with productive beta chains retained. Identical CDR3 proteins give one entry, which carries the most common genes and DNA. This sample comprises under 350,000 distinct CDR3 sequences, around 30% of them detected only once. Of the sample, about 1.2% is held by the ten largest clones. This clonotype was detected a few times. Its target antigen remains unknown. Qualities for individual bases were not recorded, and no much larger clone is one base off.

The axillary draining lymph nodes of breast cancer patients were the source of the lymph node samples. This TCR came from a female donor with breast cancer. Some clones in this sample may be carry-over from other donors' samples. This receptor chain uses TRBV12-3 or TRBV12-4 and TRBJ1-1, with a tentative D gene TRBD1 over 5 matching bases. What was sequenced was axillary lymph node tissue. The nucleotide sequence is TGTGCCAGCAGTCGATCAGGGAGGACAACTGAAGCTTTCTTT. It specifies CASSRSGRTTEAFF.